This paragraph reports one T cell receptor beta chain. This clone's antigen is unknown. The sample holds no much larger clone one base away, and base qualities are not on file. The data are from a study of cytomegalovirus exposure and HLA in healthy donors (dated by TCRdb to about 2017). Study-level background: According to an earlier analysis of a few hundred of the donors, 150 million to 200 million T cells yielded 117 million unique TCR beta sequences and about 300 Gb of sequence data. Every discovery cohort repertoire had been produced on one sequencing platform. Because of strong linkage in the cohort, roughly five DR-DQ haplotypes were treated as single units for association and clustering. An earlier analysis of more than 450 of the donors used high-throughput TCR beta sequencing to judge whether each TCR beta V gene segment behaved as functional or pseudogenic. The aim of the study was to test whether cataloging public T cell receptors could identify signatures of past pathogen exposure. Of the roughly 400 genotyped donors, approximately 82% fell in the genetic ancestry cluster associated with self-reported Caucasian donors. To study patterns of TCR occurrence, a later analysis re-analyzed previously published TCR beta repertoires from more than 550 donors and added high-resolution HLA genotyping. In the later analysis, no new phenotypic data were used to find candidate immune exposures; instead, reliance was placed on TCR beta sequences and their occurrence across donors. About 300 gigabases of sequencing data and tens of millions of unique TCR sequences were included in an early release covering several hundred HLA-typed donors. The number of typed donors differed by locus: roughly 620-630 for A, B, C, DRB1 and DQB1; roughly 510 for DQA1; some 610 for DPA1; and some 450 for DPB1. Along with the 666-subject first cohort, a separate validation cohort of approximately 110 different subjects was used. The study used immunosequencing to profile the T cell repertoires of some 600 subjects and linked those repertoires to cytomegalovirus serostatus. Donor age, sex, ethnicity and CMV serostatus were collected together with the repertoire data. To predict cytomegalovirus infection status, the study brought together high-throughput TCR immunosequencing, statistical association of individual TCRs with disease status, and machine learning. HLA typing included class I and class II loci at four-digit resolution. Among some 410 genotyped donors of the cohort, an average of 235,054 unique TCR beta nucleotide sequences were sequenced per donor, around a sixth of them non-productive. A later genetic analysis took genome-wide SNP genotypes for about 55% of the roughly 700 donors and used that subset as a discovery cohort. What the study reported, not specific to this receptor: A further reported finding was that TCR beta sequences accurately predicted the HLA-A and HLA-B alleles for most subjects in the first cohort. Sequencing depth was assumed to be roughly uniform across donors in the presence/absence analyses, though that assumption may not hold. In both the original and validation cohorts, the classifier was reported to diagnose cytomegalovirus status with high specificity and sensitivity. An association between a missense DCLRE1C variant and V-gene and J-gene trimming of TCR beta chains was found in a later genetic analysis and replicated in an independent cohort. The authors suggested that the approach could potentially be extended to other disease states and immunological phenotypes. Only TCR beta chains were sequenced in this cohort, and the absence of alpha or paired-chain data limited detectable features. In an earlier analysis of roughly 500 of the donors, most TCR beta V segments appeared in productive rearrangements about 87% or about 30% of the time, broadly matching IMGT annotations. According to a later analysis, most CMV-associated TCR beta chains appeared to be HLA-restricted, and the HLA associations seemed to be driven largely by CMV exposure. Some IMGT-functional V segments, including TRBV6-2 and TRBV6-3, could not be distinguished by the 87-base-pair reads and were therefore excluded. When HLA alleles, especially DR and DQ, strongly co-occurred, TCR associations were difficult to assign to individual alleles. In a later analysis, HLA-associated TCR beta chains were found to be more clonally expanded and to have lower generation probabilities than equally common non-associated chains. Linkage disequilibrium might explain the correlated functional status among segregating V segments, but an unknown experimental factor could not be ruled out. Because HLA typing was unavailable for some donors at each locus, only the typed subset was used in association tests. A total of roughly 160 TCR beta chains were listed by the study as associated with cytomegalovirus. For the cohort, immune exposure information was limited to CMV serostatus. Most TCR sequences were observed very rarely across donors, whereas some public TCRs were present in many individuals. In a later analysis, TCR association rates were found to vary across HLA loci, with the most associated TCRs seen for DRB1 alleles and the fewest for HLA-C alleles. According to a later analysis, parvovirus B19, influenza, CMV and Epstein-Barr virus appeared linked to several top co-occurrence clusters. A cluster of highly shared sequence variants was judged likely to be a technical artifact of the sequencing pipeline. Because counts were too low, seventeen rarely observed V segments, including chromosome 9 orphons, were excluded from the earlier analysis of several hundred of the donors. In a later genetic analysis, fewer N-insertions in productive TCRs were reported among donors in an Asian-associated ancestry cluster than the 666-donor mean. Specific HLA alleles were associated with over 15,000 TCR beta sequences at a false discovery rate of 0.05 in a later analysis. Three of the identified cytomegalovirus-associated TCR beta chains were confirmed in vitro to be specific for cytomegalovirus antigens.

From the germline V gene, CDR1 is MGHRA and CDR2 is YSYEKL. V has 2 bases trimmed and J has 0 bases trimmed; junction bases matching no gene number 13. The CDR3 holds 19 amino acids from the cysteine to the phenylalanine. Just CDR3 DNA is preserved here, 57 bases in frame from base 1. The cohort was made up of roughly 670 healthy bone marrow donors. All cohort members were sampled while nominally healthy, although unrecorded immune exposures were likely present. The donor tested CMV seropositive, placing the donor among the 250 to 300 seropositive members of the cohort. A peripheral blood sample was collected from each donor, and TCR beta sequencing was performed on peripheral blood mononuclear cells. The Qiagen DNeasy Blood Extraction Kit was used to extract genomic DNA from the blood cell samples. Library creation used the immunoSEQ multiplex PCR assay. The multiplex PCR relied on a mix of 60 forward primers for TCR Vbeta segments and 13 reverse primers for TCR Jbeta segments. The CDR3 region of rearranged TCR beta genes was amplified from genomic DNA by a multiplex PCR assay. Amplified TCR beta libraries were sequenced as 87-base-pair reads on the Illumina HiSeq System. The original methods were these. Across the roughly 670 repertoires, a later analysis counted approximately 75 million unique TCR beta chains, 8.5 million to 12 million of which were shared by at least two donors. To remove PCR and sequencing errors, raw reads were error-corrected and collapsed into unique sequences using a nearest-neighbor algorithm that merged closely related sequences. To assign V, D and J gene segments, CDR3 sequences were aligned to IMGT reference sequences. For a sequence to be retained, at least a six-nucleotide match to both a V gene segment and a J gene segment was required. Rearrangements were classified as productive when the CDR3 lacked stop codons and remained in frame with V and J, and all other rearrangements were classified as non-productive. Following IMGT convention, CDR3 was defined as the stretch from the second conserved V-encoded cysteine to the conserved J-encoded phenylalanine. Sequences without an unambiguous match to a single V gene segment were excluded from the earlier analysis of almost 600 of the donors. In an earlier analysis of around 590 of the donors, a V segment was called functional when productive rearrangements were above 56.7%, and segregating when the standard deviation between donors exceeded 5%. A statistical classification framework was developed to diagnose cytomegalovirus status using the catalog of TCR beta chain sequences. V and J gene assignment, in a later analysis, came from comparing TCR nucleotide sequences with IMGT/GENE-DB human TR gene sequences. Using the TCRdist pipeline, a later analysis assigned CDR3 sequences along with most-parsimonious VDJ recombination scenarios. In a later analysis, each TCR beta chain was defined by its CDR3 amino acid sequence together with its V-gene family, and reads without a unique V-gene family were excluded. A later analysis removed nearly 600 highly shared, low-generation-probability nucleotide sequences to deal with suspected cross-contamination and a sequencing artifact. In a later analysis, a clonal expansion index for each public chain was calculated from normalized within-repertoire ranks of inferred template counts. In a later analysis, generation probabilities were computed using a VDJ recombination model fitted to out-of-frame rearrangements, and the results were checked against IGoR. A later analysis scored TCR-TCR, TCR-HLA and TCR-CMV co-occurrence with hypergeometric tests, applying a repertoire-size bias correction to TCR pairs. In a later analysis, false discovery rates were estimated by permuting HLA or CMV assignments 20 times. In a later analysis, co-occurring TCRs were grouped using DBSCAN, and TCRdist sequence similarity was added for clustering within HLA-allele-positive subsets. Repertoires with fewer than 30,000 or more than 120,000 public chains, plus five repertoires with anomalous nucleotide sharing, were excluded from co-occurrence clustering. The source is immuneACCESS, and TCRdb retained only in-frame sequences with V and J called. Part of the clones is not carried over; for the studies checked, unresolved V genes explain less than half of this, and the remainder is unexplained. V and J calls and clone size are those listed in that table; D and trimming were worked out from the DNA. The sample data list under 130,000 clones, and 60% to 85% of these were observed just once. The leading ten clones occupy over 5% of the sample.

Sequencing was carried out using PBMCs. The sequence links TRBV4-1 to TRBJ2-5, and 9 junction bases match TRBD2. The sequence came from a female donor in good health and CMV-seropositive. CDR3 sequence: CASSQQITVLAGYQETQYF. The nucleotide sequence reads as follows: TGCGCCAGCAGCCAACAAATTACGGTTCTAGCGGGGTACCAAGAGACCCAGTACTTC.